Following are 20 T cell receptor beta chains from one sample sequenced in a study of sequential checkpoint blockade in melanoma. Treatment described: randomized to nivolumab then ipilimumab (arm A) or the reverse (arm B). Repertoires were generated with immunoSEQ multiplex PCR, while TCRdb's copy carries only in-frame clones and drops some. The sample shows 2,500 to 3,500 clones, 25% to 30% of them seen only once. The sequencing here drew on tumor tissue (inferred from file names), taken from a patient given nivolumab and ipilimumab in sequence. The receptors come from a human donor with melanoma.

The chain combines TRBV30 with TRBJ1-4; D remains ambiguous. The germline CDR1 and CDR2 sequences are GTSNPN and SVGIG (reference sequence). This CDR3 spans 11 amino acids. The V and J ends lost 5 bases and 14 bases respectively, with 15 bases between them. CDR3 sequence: CAWHGTRGLFF. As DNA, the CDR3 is TGTGCCTGGCATGGCACCCGAGGGCTGTTTTTT.

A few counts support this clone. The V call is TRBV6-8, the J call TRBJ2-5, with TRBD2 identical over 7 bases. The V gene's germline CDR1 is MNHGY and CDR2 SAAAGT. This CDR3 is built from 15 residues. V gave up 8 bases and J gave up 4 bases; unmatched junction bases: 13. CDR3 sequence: CASWEGLGGGETQYF. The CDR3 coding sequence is TGTGCCAGCTGGGAGGGATTGGGAGGAGGAGAGACCCAGTACTTC.

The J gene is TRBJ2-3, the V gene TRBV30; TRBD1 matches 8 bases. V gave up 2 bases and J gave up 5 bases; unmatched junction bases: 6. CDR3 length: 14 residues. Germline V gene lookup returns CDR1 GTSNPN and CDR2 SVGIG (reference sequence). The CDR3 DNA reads TGTGCCTGGAGTTCCAGGGGGCATGGAGATACGCAGTATTTT. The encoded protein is CAWSSRGHGDTQYF.

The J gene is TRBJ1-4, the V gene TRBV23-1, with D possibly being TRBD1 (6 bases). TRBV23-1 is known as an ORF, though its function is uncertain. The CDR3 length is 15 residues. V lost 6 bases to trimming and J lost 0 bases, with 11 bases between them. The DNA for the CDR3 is TGCGCCAGCAGCCAAGGGACACCAACTAATGAAAAACTGTTTTTT. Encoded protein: CASSQGTPTNEKLFF.

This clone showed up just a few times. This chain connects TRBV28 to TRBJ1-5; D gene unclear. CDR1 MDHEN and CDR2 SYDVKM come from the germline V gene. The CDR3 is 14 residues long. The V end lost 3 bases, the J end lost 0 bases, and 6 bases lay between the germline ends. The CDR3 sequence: CASSFGYSNQPQHF. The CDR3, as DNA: TGTGCCAGCAGTTTTGGGTATAGCAATCAGCCCCAGCATTTT.

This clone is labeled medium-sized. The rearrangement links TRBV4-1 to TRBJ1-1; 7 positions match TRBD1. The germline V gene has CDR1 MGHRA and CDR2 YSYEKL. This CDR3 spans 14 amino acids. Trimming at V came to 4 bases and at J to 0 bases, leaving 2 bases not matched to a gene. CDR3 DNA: TGCGCCAGCAGCCCGGGACAGCTGAACACTGAAGCTTTCTTT. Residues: CASSPGQLNTEAFF.

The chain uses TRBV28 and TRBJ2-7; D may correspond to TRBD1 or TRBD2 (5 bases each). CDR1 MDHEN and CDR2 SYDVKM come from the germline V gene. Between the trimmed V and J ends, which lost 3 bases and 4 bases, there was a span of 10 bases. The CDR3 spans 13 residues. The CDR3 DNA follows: TGTGCCAGCAGTTTCCGGGACCAGTACGAGCAGTACTTC. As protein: CASSFRDQYEQYF.

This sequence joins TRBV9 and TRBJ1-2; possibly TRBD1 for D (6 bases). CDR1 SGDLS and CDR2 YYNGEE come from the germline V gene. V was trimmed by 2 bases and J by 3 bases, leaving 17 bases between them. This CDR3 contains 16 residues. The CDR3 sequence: CASSVDLRGGYYGYTF. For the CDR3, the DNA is TGTGCCAGCAGCGTCGACCTCAGGGGCGGGTACTATGGCTACACCTTC.

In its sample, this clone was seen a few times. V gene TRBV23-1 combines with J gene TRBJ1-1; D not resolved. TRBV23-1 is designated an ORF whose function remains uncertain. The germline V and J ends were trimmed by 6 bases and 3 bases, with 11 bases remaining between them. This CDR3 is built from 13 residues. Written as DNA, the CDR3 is TGCGCCAGCAGATTGTGGGGTGACACTGAAGCTTTCTTT. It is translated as CASRLWGDTEAFF.

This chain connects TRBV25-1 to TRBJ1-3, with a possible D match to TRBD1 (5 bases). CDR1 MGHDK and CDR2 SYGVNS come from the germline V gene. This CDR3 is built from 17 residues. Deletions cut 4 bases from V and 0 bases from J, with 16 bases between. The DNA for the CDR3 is TGTGCCAGCAGTGGGGGGGTTACAGGCTACTCTGGAAACACCATATATTTT. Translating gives CASSGGVTGYSGNTIYF.

Written as DNA, the CDR3 is TGTGCCAGCAGCCCGGACCGCCCAGGTGAGCAGTTCTTC. Amino acids: CASSPDRPGEQFF. V is TRBV9 and J is TRBJ2-1, with D unclear. Germline CDR1 reads SGDLS; CDR2 reads YYNGEE. Trimming cost V 4 bases and J 9 bases, with 14 bases left between them. This CDR3 region has 13 residues.

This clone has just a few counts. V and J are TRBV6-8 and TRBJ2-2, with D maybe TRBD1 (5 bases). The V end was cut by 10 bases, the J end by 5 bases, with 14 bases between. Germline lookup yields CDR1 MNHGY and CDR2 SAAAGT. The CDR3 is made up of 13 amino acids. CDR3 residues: CAISASGTGELFF. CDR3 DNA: TGTGCCATCAGCGCCTCAGGGACCGGGGAGCTGTTTTTT.

The CDR3 sequence: CASSYQVMNTEAFF. The CDR3 nucleotides read TGTGCCAGCAGTTACCAGGTTATGAACACTGAAGCTTTCTTT. The chain couples TRBV6-8 to TRBJ1-1; D not resolved. V was pared by 2 bases and J by 0 bases, with 7 bases between. The germline V gene encodes CDR1 MNHGY and CDR2 SAAAGT. This CDR3 comprises 14 residues.

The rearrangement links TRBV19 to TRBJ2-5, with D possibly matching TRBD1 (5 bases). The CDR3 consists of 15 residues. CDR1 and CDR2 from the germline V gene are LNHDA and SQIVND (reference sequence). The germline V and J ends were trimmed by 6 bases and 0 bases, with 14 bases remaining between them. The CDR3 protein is CASSDSQTYQETQYF. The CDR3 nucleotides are TGTGCCAGTAGCGACAGCCAGACGTACCAAGAGACCCAGTACTTC.

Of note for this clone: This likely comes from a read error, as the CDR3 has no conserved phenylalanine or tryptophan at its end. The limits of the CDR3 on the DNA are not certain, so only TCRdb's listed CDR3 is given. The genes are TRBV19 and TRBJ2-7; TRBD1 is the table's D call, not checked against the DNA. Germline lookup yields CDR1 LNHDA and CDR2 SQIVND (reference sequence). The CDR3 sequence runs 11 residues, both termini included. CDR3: CASKLSGTSVI.

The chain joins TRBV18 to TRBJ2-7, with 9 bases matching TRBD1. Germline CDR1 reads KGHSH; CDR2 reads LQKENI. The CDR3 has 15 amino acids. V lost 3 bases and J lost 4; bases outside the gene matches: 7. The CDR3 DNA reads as TGTGCCAGCTCACCCCGGGGGACAGGGACGTACGAGCAGTACTTC. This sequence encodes CASSPRGTGTYEQYF. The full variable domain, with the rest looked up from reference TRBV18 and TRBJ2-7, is NAGVMQNPRHLVRRRGQEARLRCSPMKGHSHVYWYRQLPEEGLKFMVYLQKENIIDESGMPKERFSAEFPKEGPSILRIQQVVRGDSAAYFCASSPRGTGTYEQYFGPGTRLTVT.

CDR3 nucleotides: TGTGCCAGCAGTCCCAGCTTCGACCGAAGGGAGATCTCCTACAATGAGCAGTTCTTC. Its translation is CASSPSFDRREISYNEQFF. The chain recombines TRBV6-8 with TRBJ2-1, with TRBD2 as a possible D gene (5 bases). This CDR3 contains 19 residues. Trimming shortened V by 5 bases and J by 0 bases, and 23 bases separated the two germline ends. The germline V gene encodes CDR1 MNHGY and CDR2 SAAAGT.

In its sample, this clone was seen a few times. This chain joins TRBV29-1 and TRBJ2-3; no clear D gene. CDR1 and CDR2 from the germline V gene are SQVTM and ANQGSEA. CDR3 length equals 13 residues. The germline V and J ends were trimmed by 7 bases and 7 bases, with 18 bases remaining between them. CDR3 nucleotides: TGCAGCGGCGCGCCCAGTGAGGCATATACGCAGTATTTT. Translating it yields CSGAPSEAYTQYF.

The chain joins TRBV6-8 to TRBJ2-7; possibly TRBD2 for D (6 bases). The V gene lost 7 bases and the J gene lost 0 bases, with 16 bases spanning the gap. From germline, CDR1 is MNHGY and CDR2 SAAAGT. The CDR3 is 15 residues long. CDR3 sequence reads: CASILEGGNSYEQYF. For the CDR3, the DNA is TGTGCCAGCATCCTAGAGGGCGGGAACTCCTACGAGCAGTACTTC.

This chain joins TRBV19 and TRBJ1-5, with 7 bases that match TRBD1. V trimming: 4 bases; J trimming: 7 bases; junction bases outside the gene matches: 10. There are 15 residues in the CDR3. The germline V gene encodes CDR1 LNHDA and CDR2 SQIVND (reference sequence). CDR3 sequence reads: CASSTRQGGSQPQHF. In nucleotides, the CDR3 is TGTGCCAGTAGTACCCGCCAAGGGGGCAGCCAGCCCCAGCATTTT.